These 21 T cell receptor beta chains originate from one sample sequenced in a study of T cell clonality in common variable immunodeficiency. The protocol was immunoSEQ multiplex PCR, while the TCRdb copy is restricted to in-frame clones and leaves out a portion. Sampling found some 40,000 clones, none seen once. The sequenced sample consisted of peripheral blood mononuclear cells. The receptors derive from a person between 18 and 75 years old in good health.

This clone was seen ten or more times. From the germline J gene comes the end of the CDR3, since the read stops 3 residues before it. V and J are TRBV5-6 and TRBJ1-1, with D possibly matching TRBD1 (6 bases). Trimming pared 0 bases from V and 2 bases from J, leaving 11 bases between. The CDR3 covers 15 residues. Germline CDR1 SGHDT, CDR2 YYEEEE. The sequenced CDR3 bases are TGTGCCAGCAGCTTGGTTGACAGGTCTAACACTGAA. It codes for CASSLVDRSNTE. The full CDR3 reads CASSLVDRSNTEAFF. The variable domain in full, with the rest retrieved from reference TRBV5-6 and TRBJ1-1, is DAGVTQSPTHLIKTRGQQVTLRCSPKSGHDTVSWYQQALGQGPQFIFQYYEEEERQRGNFPDRFSGHQFPNYSSELNVNALLLGDSALYLCASSLVDRSNTEAFFGQGTRLTVV.

Ten or more counts support this clone. The read gets to within 3 residues of the CDR3 end, and the germline J gene fills in the rest. The V call is TRBV5-1, the J call TRBJ2-5; 8 nucleotides match TRBD1. The germline CDR1 and CDR2 sequences are SGHRS and YFSETQ. The CDR3 is 14 residues long. The J segment lost 0 bases and the V segment lost 6 bases, leaving 4 bases of the junction unmatched. The chain's CDR3 is CASKGQEYQETQYF. Partial CDR3 DNA: TGCGCCAGCAAGGGACAGGAGTACCAAGAGACC.

This clone was recorded many times. CDR3 sequence: CSANARGVLAGGPETQYF. CDR3 DNA (partial): TGCAGTGCTAACGCTCGAGGAGTACTAGCGGGGGGGCCGGAGACC. J is TRBJ2-5 and V is TRBV20-1; 13 bases fit TRBD2. The missing CDR3 end, 3 residues past where the read stops, is filled in from the germline J gene. V lost 4 bases, J lost 5 bases, and 16 bases stayed unmatched. There are 18 residues in the CDR3. Germline CDR1 is DFQATT and CDR2 is SNEGSKA (reference sequence).

This clone was observed many times. The read comes to an end 3 residues before the CDR3 does, leaving the germline J gene to fill in the end. This chain joins TRBV11-3 and TRBJ2-7; D ambiguous. V dropped 1 base and J dropped 2 bases, with 9 bases sitting between them. From germline, CDR1 is SGHNT and CDR2 YENEEA. CDR3 length: 14 amino acids. CDR3 residues: CASSLASVTYEQYF. CDR3 bases read: TGTGCCAGCAGCTTAGCGTCAGTTACCTACGAG.

This clone was seen a few times. Partial CDR3 DNA: TGTGCCAGCGAACCTAAGGACAGGGTAAGGAATCAGCCC. Translating it yields CASEPKDRVRNQP. The whole CDR3 region reads CASEPKDRVRNQPQHF. The V gene is TRBV19, the J gene TRBJ1-5, with 8 bases identical to TRBD1. The read ends 3 residues shy of where the CDR3 ends; the end is completed using the germline J gene. The CDR3 runs to 16 residues. The trim removed 9 bases at V and 4 bases at J, leaving 14 bases unmatched. The V gene's germline CDR1 is LNHDA and CDR2 SQIVND (reference sequence).

This clone has ten or more counts. The read halts 3 residues ahead of the CDR3 end, with the missing end drawn from the germline J gene. The chain links TRBV5-1 to TRBJ2-5; TRBD1 matches at 7 bases. The V segment lost 0 bases and the J segment 5 bases; nucleotides outside the gene matches: 16. From germline, CDR1 is SGHRS and CDR2 YFSETQ. The CDR3 covers 18 residues. The CDR3 reads CASSLGAVIGGLEETQYF. The CDR3 DNA, read in part, is TGCGCCAGCAGCTTGGGGGCCGTCATAGGGGGCTTAGAGGAGACC.

In this sample, this clone turned up many times. The read falls 3 residues short of the CDR3 end, and the missing part is taken from the germline J gene. The chain combines TRBV28 with TRBJ2-5, with D maybe TRBD2 (5 bases). Between the trimmed V and J ends, which lost 7 bases and 3 bases, there was a span of 12 bases. The V gene's germline CDR1 is MDHEN and CDR2 SYDVKM. This CDR3 is 13 amino acids long. CDR3 DNA (partial): TGTGCCAGCACCCATAACGGGGAAGAGACC. It is translated as CASTHNGEET. The CDR3 in full is CASTHNGEETQYF.

In its sample, this clone was seen many times. The CDR3 extends 3 residues past the end of the read, so its final part is completed from the germline J gene. V is TRBV7-8 and J is TRBJ2-7; 11 positions match TRBD1. V was clipped by 3 bases and J by 3 bases; unmatched bases: 7. The CDR3 covers 16 residues. The germline gives CDR1 SGHVS, CDR2 FQNEAQ. CDR3: CASSFPRTGGNYEQYF. The sequenced CDR3 bases are TGTGCCAGCAGCTTCCCTCGGACAGGGGGCAACTACGAG.

This clone was recorded at least ten times. The CDR3 goes on 3 residues after the read ends, and that part is filled in from the germline J gene. The chain joins TRBV10-3 to TRBJ2-1; TRBD2 agrees at 8 bases. V trimming: 4 bases; J trimming: 4 bases; junction bases outside the gene matches: 6. In germline, CDR1 is ENHRY, CDR2 SYGVKD. CDR3 length: 15 residues. The CDR3 loop is CAISGGAGAYNEQFF. The DNA read from the CDR3 is TGTGCCATCAGTGGGGGAGCGGGAGCATACAATGAG.

The table lists this clone with many counts. The read is 3 residues too short to cover the CDR3 end, so that end is filled in from the germline J gene. The rearrangement links TRBV5-4 to TRBJ1-4; D may be TRBD1 (5 bases). Per the germline V gene, CDR1 is SGHNT and CDR2 is YYREEE (reference sequence). With 3 bases removed from V and 4 bases from J, the gap between germline ends came to 13 bases. This CDR3 is 15 amino acids long. CDR3 bases read: TGTGCCAGCAGCTCCCTCGGGGGGATTAATGAAAAA. Translation: CASSSLGGINEK. The full-length CDR3 reads as CASSSLGGINEKLFF. Looking up the rest from reference TRBV5-4 and TRBJ1-4 gives the full variable domain: ETGVTQSPTHLIKTRGQQVTLRCSSQSGHNTVSWYQQALGQGPQFIFQYYREEENGRGNFPPRFSGLQFPNYSSELNVNALELDDSALYLCASSSLGGINEKLFFGSGTQLSVL.

The table lists this clone with many counts. The covered CDR3 bases are TGTGCCAGCAGCCCCTCCGCGGCTAATAATTCACCC. Protein sequence: CASSPSAANNSP. The full-length CDR3 reads as CASSPSAANNSPLHF. The chain combines TRBV7-9 with TRBJ1-6, with D hard to call. The CDR3 is cut off 3 residues early in the read; its end comes from the germline J gene. Per germline, CDR1 SEHNR and CDR2 FQNEAQ (reference sequence). The CDR3 sequence is 15 residues long. Trimming shortened V by 5 bases and J by 5 bases, and 13 bases separated the two germline ends.

This clone occurred many times. From the germline J gene comes the end of the CDR3, since the read stops 3 residues before it. This chain connects TRBV20-1 to TRBJ1-5; perhaps TRBD1 as D (5 bases). The ends were cut back, 1 base at V and 3 bases at J, with 7 bases in the middle. This CDR3 is 13 amino acids long. The V gene's germline CDR1 is DFQATT and CDR2 SNEGSKA (reference sequence). CDR3 sequence: CSARGRANQPQHF. The covered CDR3 bases are TGCAGTGCTAGAGGCAGGGCCAATCAGCCC.

Ten or more counts support this clone. This CDR3 reads CSASLLAGDYNEQFF. The DNA read from the CDR3 is TGCAGTGCTAGCCTACTAGCGGGAGACTACAATGAG. The V call is TRBV20-1, the J call TRBJ2-1; 11 nucleotides line up with TRBD2. The read terminates 3 residues before the CDR3 end, so the remaining end is supplied by the germline J gene. Germline V gene sequence: CDR1 DFQATT, CDR2 SNEGSKA (reference sequence). V shed 3 bases, J shed 3 bases, and the junction held 4 bases outside the gene matches. The CDR3 has 15 residues.

This clone was detected ten times or more. CDR3 amino acids: CASSEGIGGNEQFF. Partial CDR3 DNA: TGTGCCAGCAGTGAGGGAATAGGGGGTAATGAG. The chain couples TRBV6-1 to TRBJ2-1; possible D gene TRBD1, 6 bases. The read terminates 3 residues ahead of where the CDR3 ends, so the germline J gene completes it. V lost 3 bases and J lost 7, with 13 bases in between. The CDR3 loop spans 14 amino acids. CDR1 is MNHNS, CDR2 SASEGT, per germline.

This clone has just a few counts. Read data end 3 residues before the CDR3 end; the end is taken from the germline J gene. The chain uses TRBV18 and TRBJ2-4; weak D call: TRBD2 (6 bases). The CDR3 sequence is 13 residues long. Germline-derived CDR1 and CDR2 are KGHSH and LQKENI. The covered CDR3 bases are TGTGCCAGCTCACATGGGACTTTCGGTGGT. This encodes CASSHGTFGG. The whole CDR3 protein reads CASSHGTFGGQYF.

Many counts were recorded for this clone. Coverage ceases 3 residues before the CDR3 finishes, and the germline J gene fills in the end. The chain is built from TRBV5-1 and TRBJ2-3; 7 bases fit TRBD2. Looked up from germline, CDR1 is SGHRS and CDR2 is YFSETQ. This CDR3 is built from 14 residues. Unmatched junction bases numbered 4, after V lost 5 bases and J lost 1 base. The CDR3 is CASSAAGRTDTQYF. The CDR3 bases that were read are TGCGCCAGCAGTGCAGCGGGACGCACAGATACG.

This clone was counted many times. The CDR3 sequence is CASSQGVPSEQYF. The covered CDR3 bases are TGTGCCAGCAGTCAGGGGGTTCCCAGCGAG. The chain has TRBV2 and TRBJ2-7; 7 bases map to TRBD1. The CDR3 extends 3 residues past the end of the read, so its final part is completed from the germline J gene. The V gene's germline CDR1 is SNHLY and CDR2 FYNNEI. The junction had 7 bases not matched to a gene; V was cut back by 5 bases and J by 6 bases. The CDR3 is made up of 13 amino acids. Full variable domain (outside the CDR3, taken from reference TRBV2 and TRBJ2-7): EPEVTQTPSHQVTQMGQEVILRCVPISNHLYFYWYRQILGQKVEFLVSFYNNEISEKSEIFDDQFSVERPDGSNFTLKIRSTKLEDSAMYFCASSQGVPSEQYFGPGTRLTVT.

The sample holds many counts of this clone. The read terminates 3 residues before the CDR3 end, so the remaining end is supplied by the germline J gene. The chain joins TRBV19 to TRBJ1-2, with 10 bases fitting TRBD1. CDR3 length: 16 residues. CDR1 LNHDA and CDR2 SQIVND come from the germline V gene (reference sequence). Losses at the gene ends were 5 bases for V and 3 bases for J; bases not matched to a gene: 9. This chain's CDR3 is CASSGSGTGVDYGYTF. The DNA read from the CDR3 is TGTGCCAGTAGTGGATCCGGGACAGGGGTGGACTATGGC.

Many counts were recorded for this clone. The covered CDR3 bases are TGCAGTGCTAGGACAGGTGGGGCAGGGGACCTCGACTACAATGAG. It codes for CSARTGGAGDLDYNE. The whole CDR3 is CSARTGGAGDLDYNEQFF. This sequence joins TRBV20-1 and TRBJ2-1; D perhaps matches TRBD1 (6 bases). Read data end 3 residues before the CDR3 end; the end is taken from the germline J gene. This CDR3 has 18 amino acids. The ends were cut back, 3 bases at V and 3 bases at J, with 24 bases in the middle. Looked up from germline, CDR1 is DFQATT and CDR2 is SNEGSKA (reference sequence).

Comments on this clone: The read comes to an end 3 residues before the CDR3 does, leaving the germline J gene to fill in the end. V and J are TRBV25-1 and TRBJ2-7, with 8 bases that match TRBD1. CDR1 and CDR2 from the germline V gene are MGHDK and SYGVNS. Losses at the gene ends were 4 bases for V and 4 bases for J; bases not matched to a gene: 9. The CDR3 has 15 amino acids. Incomplete CDR3 DNA: TGTGCCAGCAGTGCCCAGAACAGGGGGGATTACGAG. Translation: CASSAQNRGDYE. The whole CDR3 sequence is CASSAQNRGDYEQYF.

This clone was seen repeatedly, ten times or more. The read terminates 3 residues ahead of where the CDR3 ends, so the germline J gene completes it. The chain has TRBV7-8 and TRBJ2-7; D might be TRBD1 (5 bases). The CDR3 has 14 amino acids. From germline, CDR1 is SGHVS and CDR2 FQNEAQ. With 3 bases removed from V and 0 bases from J, the gap between germline ends came to 9 bases. Here the CDR3 reads CASSFDSSSYEQYF. The DNA read from the CDR3 is TGTGCCAGCAGCTTCGACAGTAGCTCCTACGAG.